This TCR beta chain came from a study of blood T cell repertoires in COVID-19. Only in-frame clones appear in the TCRdb table, and some are missing; sequencing was by immunoSEQ multiplex PCR. This sample has 95,000 to 150,000 clones, with roughly 90% found just once. The length of the CDR3 is 14 residues. Germline CDR1 KGHDR, CDR2 SFDVKD. The germline V and J ends were trimmed by 10 bases and 1 base, with 15 bases remaining between them. The J gene is TRBJ1-1, the V gene TRBV24-1; D gene uncertain. Sequencing used peripheral blood. This TCR was recovered from a man over 45 with acute or convalescent COVID-19. As DNA, the CDR3 is TGTGCCACGAGGAGCAATAATGGGAACACTGAAGCTTTCTTT. Translation gives CATRSNNGNTEAFF.